The 27 T cell receptor beta chains given below trace back to one sample, sequenced in a study of blood T cell repertoires in COVID-19. Some clones are missing from TCRdb's copy, which holds only in-frame ones; the method was immunoSEQ multiplex PCR. The sample records 200,000 to 300,000 clones, 80% to 85% being singletons. The sequencing input was peripheral blood. These receptors originate from a woman aged 60 to 75 with active or convalescent COVID-19.

This sequence joins TRBV9 and TRBJ2-1, with 7 bases identical to TRBD2. V shed 0 bases, J shed 7 bases, and the junction held 4 bases outside the gene matches. This CDR3 is built from 14 residues. Per germline, CDR1 SGDLS and CDR2 YYNGEE. CDR3 protein: CASSVGLAENEQFF. In DNA form, the CDR3 reads TGTGCCAGCAGCGTAGGTCTAGCGGAAAATGAGCAGTTCTTC. The variable domain in full, completed from reference TRBV9 and TRBJ2-1, reads DSGVTQTPKHLITATGQRVTLRCSPRSGDLSVYWYQQSLDQGLQFLIQYYNGEERAKGNILERFSAQQFPDLHSELNLSSLELGDSALYFCASSVGLAENEQFFGPGTRLTVL.

The rearrangement uses TRBV27 and TRBJ1-2; TRBD1 agrees at 7 bases. The J segment lost 2 bases and the V segment lost 6 bases, leaving 9 bases of the junction unmatched. Germline-derived CDR1 and CDR2 are MNHEY and SMNVEV (reference sequence). The CDR3 extends over 15 amino acids. The CDR3 bases are TGTGCCAGCAGCCAGGGGGGCAGGACAAACTATGGCTACACCTTC. Translated: CASSQGGRTNYGYTF.

The V gene is TRBV6-6, the J gene TRBJ1-6; no clear D. Deletions cut 4 bases from V and 4 bases from J, with 8 bases between. The CDR3 runs 14 residues. The germline CDR1 and CDR2 sequences are MNHNY and SVGAGI (reference sequence). CDR3 coding DNA: TGTGCCAGCAGTTTTGGGCCATATAATTCACCCCTCCACTTT. It encodes CASSFGPYNSPLHF.

The V and J genes are TRBV7-8 and TRBJ2-5, with a tentative D call TRBD2 (6 bases). The CDR3 spans 16 residues. Trimming stripped 1 base from V and 5 bases from J, with 17 bases between. Germline V gene lookup returns CDR1 SGHVS and CDR2 FQNEAQ. The CDR3 protein is CASSLVRRGGRETQYF. The CDR3 DNA reads as TGTGCCAGCAGCTTAGTGAGGCGGGGAGGACGGGAGACCCAGTACTTC.

The rearrangement uses TRBV19 and TRBJ1-3, with unresolved D. CDR3 size: 14 residues. With 8 bases removed from V and 0 bases from J, the gap between germline ends came to 11 bases. Germline V lookup: CDR1 LNHDA, CDR2 SQIVND (reference sequence). DNA of the CDR3: TGTGCCAGTCTGCCGACTTACTCTGGAAACACCATATATTTT. Protein sequence: CASLPTYSGNTIYF. The entire variable domain, with the rest obtained from reference TRBV19 and TRBJ1-3, is as follows: DGGITQSPKYLFRKEGQNVTLSCEQNLNHDAMYWYRQDPGQGLRLIYYSQIVNDFQKGDIAEGYSVSREKKESFPLTVTSAQKNPTAFYLCASLPTYSGNTIYFGEGSWLTVV.

The chain has TRBV5-6 and TRBJ2-5; 8 nucleotides line up with TRBD2. Germline CDR1 is SGHDT and CDR2 is YYEEEE. The CDR3 sequence is 16 residues long. Trimming at V came to 0 bases and at J to 2 bases, leaving 6 bases not matched to a gene. CDR3 nucleotide sequence: TGTGCCAGCAGCTTGGCGGGAGGGTGGTTACAAGAGACCCAGTACTTC. Protein: CASSLAGGWLQETQYF.

V usage is TRBV28 and J usage is TRBJ1-2; 9 bases are a match to TRBD1. This CDR3 region has 15 residues. Looked up from germline, CDR1 is MDHEN and CDR2 is SYDVKM. V was clipped by 4 bases and J by 7 bases; unmatched bases: 10. CDR3 coding DNA: TGTGCCAGCAGTTACCGGGACAGGGTTCTTTCTGGCTACACCTTC. Its protein is CASSYRDRVLSGYTF.

The sample holds a few counts of this clone. The chain couples TRBV15 to TRBJ2-7; no reliable D call. Looked up from germline, CDR1 is LNHNV and CDR2 is YYDKDF (reference sequence). The CDR3 runs 17 residues. V shed 0 bases and J shed 1 base, with 16 bases lying between them. CDR3 amino acids: CATSRDGYRINSYEQYF. The DNA for the CDR3 is TGTGCCACCAGCAGAGATGGTTACAGAATCAATTCCTACGAGCAGTACTTC.

Of note for this clone: Other nucleotide sequences in the sample specify the same CDR3. The V and J genes are TRBV7-9 and TRBJ1-1; the D is unclear. V was trimmed by 0 bases and J by 1 base, leaving 3 bases between them. Germline V CDR1 and CDR2: SEHNR, FQNEAQ (reference sequence). This CDR3 has 13 residues. As DNA, the CDR3 is TGTGCCAGCAGCTTAGCGGCGAACACTGAAGCTTTCTTT. This gives the protein CASSLAANTEAFF.

This clone was found once. The chain combines TRBV4-1 with TRBJ1-2; maybe TRBD1 (6 bases). Trimming took 0 bases from V and 4 from J, leaving 12 bases between them. Germline V gene lookup returns CDR1 MGHRA and CDR2 YSYEKL. This CDR3 has 15 residues. The CDR3 sequence: CASSQEGGAIYGYTF. DNA of the CDR3: TGCGCCAGCAGCCAAGAGGGGGGGGCGATCTATGGCTACACCTTC.

In DNA form, the CDR3 reads TGTGCCAGCAGGGCCGGACTAGCGGGGGGGCCGGTTGCAGATACGCAGTATTTT. Residues: CASRAGLAGGPVADTQYF. The chain employs TRBV2 and TRBJ2-3, with 15 positions matching TRBD2. J was trimmed by 4 bases and V by 6 bases; bases with no gene match: 11. Germline V gene sequence: CDR1 SNHLY, CDR2 FYNNEI. The CDR3 consists of 18 residues.

V gene TRBV9 combines with J gene TRBJ2-5; 7 positions match TRBD2. Germline CDR1 and CDR2: SGDLS and YYNGEE. The V and J ends lost 3 bases and 3 bases, in that order; junction bases with no gene match: 5. This CDR3 is built from 14 residues. CDR3 sequence (DNA): TGTGCCAGCAGCGAAAGAGCGGGGAAAGAGACCCAGTACTTC. It specifies CASSERAGKETQYF.

CDR3 in DNA: TGTGCCAGCGGCGGGACAGGGATGAACACCATATATTTT. Its translation: CASGGTGMNTIYF. The rearrangement joins TRBV27 to TRBJ1-3; 9 bases match TRBD1. The germline V gene encodes CDR1 MNHEY and CDR2 SMNVEV (reference sequence). The CDR3 sequence is 13 residues long. The V segment lost 8 bases and the J segment 7 bases; nucleotides outside the gene matches: 6.

The chain joins TRBV6-2 or TRBV6-3 to TRBJ2-3; 12 bases are a match to TRBD2. Germline lookup yields CDR1 MNHEY and CDR2 SVGEGT. Trimming cost V 0 bases and J 5 bases; bases outside gene matches: 6. The CDR3 is 17 amino acids. DNA for the CDR3: TGTGCCAGCAGTTACTCCCACCTAGCGGGGGGGCGAGATACGCAGTATTTT. Its protein is CASSYSHLAGGRDTQYF.

This rearrangement joins TRBV5-6 to TRBJ2-4; a possible D gene is TRBD1 (6 bases). The CDR3 sequence is 15 residues long. The V and J ends lost 5 bases and 7 bases respectively, with 19 bases between them. In germline, CDR1 is SGHDT, CDR2 YYEEEE. CDR3 sequence: CASSYKGVSGNIQYF. In DNA, the CDR3 is TGTGCCAGCAGTTATAAGGGGGTATCCGGGAACATTCAGTACTTC.

The CDR3 is CASRLGQGFTNEKLFF. In nucleotides, the CDR3 is TGTGCCAGCAGATTAGGACAGGGCTTTACTAATGAAAAACTGTTTTTT. V gene TRBV6-6 combines with J gene TRBJ1-4, with TRBD1 matching over 8 bases. CDR1 is MNHNY, CDR2 SVGAGI, per germline (reference sequence). The CDR3 covers 16 residues. The V gene end was trimmed by 6 bases and the J gene end by 2 bases; junction bases not matched to a gene: 8.

This chain connects TRBV5-1 to TRBJ2-1; no clear D. CDR1 SGHRS and CDR2 YFSETQ come from the germline V gene. V lost 0 bases, J lost 0 bases, and 7 bases lay in between. The CDR3 consists of 15 residues. The DNA of the CDR3 is TGCGCCAGCAGCTTGGTACAGCTCTCCTACAATGAGCAGTTCTTC. Protein sequence: CASSLVQLSYNEQFF.

The gene calls are TRBV27 and TRBJ1-2; a weak D match, TRBD1 (5 bases). With 2 bases removed from V and 4 bases from J, the gap between germline ends came to 14 bases. Germline CDR1 is MNHEY and CDR2 is SMNVEV (reference sequence). This CDR3 comprises 15 residues. In DNA, the CDR3 is TGTGCCAGCAGTTTAAGCAGGGTATCAATCTATGGCTACACCTTC. The encoded protein is CASSLSRVSIYGYTF.

This CDR3 is CASSFYGELFF. As DNA, the CDR3 is TGTGCCAGCAGTTTCTACGGGGAGCTGTTTTTT. The V and J genes are TRBV12-3 or TRBV12-4 and TRBJ2-2; D is unresolved. Trimming took off 3 bases at V and 7 bases at J, with 3 bases between the two ends. There are 11 residues in the CDR3.

In DNA, the CDR3 is TGTGCCAGAAGCTTGGATTTCGGGACAGGGGGGCGAAACTCCACCGACGAGCAGTACTTC. The encoded protein is CARSLDFGTGGRNSTDEQYF. The V gene is TRBV5-3, the J gene TRBJ2-7; 11 bases match TRBD1. TRBV5-3 carries the ORF label, with uncertain function. Unmatched junction bases numbered 19, after V lost 0 bases and J lost 5 bases. This CDR3 spans 20 amino acids.

This chain uses TRBV2 with TRBJ2-7; no definite D call. CDR1 SNHLY and CDR2 FYNNEI come from the germline V gene. V was clipped by 4 bases and J by 3 bases, with 7 bases between them. The CDR3 spans 12 residues. CDR3 coding DNA: TGTGCCAGCAGTGCCCAAAACTACGAGCAGTACTTC. Amino acid sequence: CASSAQNYEQYF.

This sequence joins TRBV2 and TRBJ2-3; 14 bases fit TRBD2. J lost 4 bases, V lost 8 bases, and 11 bases had no gene match. This CDR3 contains 17 residues. Germline CDR1 is SNHLY and CDR2 is FYNNEI. Written as DNA, the CDR3 is TGTGCCAGCCACCTTACGGGACTAGCGGGGGCAGCAGATACGCAGTATTTT. Protein: CASHLTGLAGAADTQYF.

The chain links TRBV10-3 to TRBJ1-4, with TRBD1 matching over 7 bases. The CDR3 has 14 amino acids. Germline CDR1 reads ENHRY; CDR2 reads SYGVKD. V gave up 3 bases and J gave up 6 bases; unmatched junction bases: 4. CDR3 DNA: TGTGCCATCAGTGACGGCAGGGGGGATGAAAAACTGTTTTTT. Amino acid sequence: CAISDGRGDEKLFF.

The V and J genes are TRBV15 and TRBJ1-1, with a tentative D call TRBD1 (5 bases). V was pared by 8 bases and J by 3 bases, with 13 bases between. This CDR3 is 13 amino acids long. Germline CDR1 LNHNV, CDR2 YYDKDF (reference sequence). CDR3 loop: CATAGEEDTEAFF. The CDR3 bases are TGTGCCACCGCGGGGGAGGAAGACACTGAAGCTTTCTTT.

The V call is TRBV11-2, the J call TRBJ2-5, with D tentatively TRBD2 (5 bases). Germline V lookup: CDR1 SGHAT, CDR2 FQNNGV. V was cut by 5 bases and J by 5 bases, with 18 bases left in between. The CDR3 totals 15 residues. CDR3 region: CASSKLAGGYETQYF. The CDR3 DNA sequence: TGTGCCAGCAGCAAATTGGCCGGAGGCTACGAGACCCAGTACTTC.

The rearrangement uses TRBV6-5 and TRBJ2-3; tentative D call: TRBD2 (6 bases). There are 12 residues in the CDR3. Trimming cost V 11 bases and J 1 base, with 10 bases left between them. CDR1 is MNHEY and CDR2 is SVGAGI in the germline V gene. CDR3 bases: TGTGCCGCCAGCGGGCGCACAGATACGCAGTATTTT. Translation gives CAASGRTDTQYF.

The chain is built from TRBV10-3 and TRBJ1-1; D is uncertain. Deletions cut 8 bases from V and 3 bases from J, with 7 bases between. The germline gives CDR1 ENHRY, CDR2 SYGVKD. CDR3 length: 11 amino acids. The CDR3 loop is CAIGRDTEAFF. DNA for the CDR3: TGTGCCATCGGGCGGGACACTGAAGCTTTCTTT.